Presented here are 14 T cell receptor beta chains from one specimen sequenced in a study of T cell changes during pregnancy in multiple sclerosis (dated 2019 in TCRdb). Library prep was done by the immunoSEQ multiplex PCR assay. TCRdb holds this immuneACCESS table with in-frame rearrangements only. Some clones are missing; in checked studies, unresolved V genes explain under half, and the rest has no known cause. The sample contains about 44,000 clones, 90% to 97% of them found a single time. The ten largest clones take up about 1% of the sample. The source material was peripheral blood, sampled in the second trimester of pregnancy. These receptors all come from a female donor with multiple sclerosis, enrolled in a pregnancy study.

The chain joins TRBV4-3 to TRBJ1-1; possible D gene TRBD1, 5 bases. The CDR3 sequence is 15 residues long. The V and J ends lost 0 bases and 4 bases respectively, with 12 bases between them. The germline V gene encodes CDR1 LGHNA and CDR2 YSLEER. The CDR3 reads CASSQEGVKGTEAFF. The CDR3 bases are TGCGCCAGCAGCCAAGAAGGGGTAAAGGGCACTGAAGCTTTCTTT.

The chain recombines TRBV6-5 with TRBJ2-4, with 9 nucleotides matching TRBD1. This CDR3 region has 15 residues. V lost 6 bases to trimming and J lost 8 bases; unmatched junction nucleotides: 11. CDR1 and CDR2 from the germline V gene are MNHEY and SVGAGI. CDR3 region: CASRAKGTGWDIQYF. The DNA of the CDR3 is TGTGCCAGCAGAGCCAAGGGGACAGGGTGGGACATTCAGTACTTC.

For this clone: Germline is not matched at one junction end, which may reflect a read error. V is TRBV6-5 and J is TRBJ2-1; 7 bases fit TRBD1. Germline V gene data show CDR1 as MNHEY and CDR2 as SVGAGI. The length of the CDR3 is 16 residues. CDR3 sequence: CANSYSRDSLYNEQFF. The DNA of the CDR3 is TGTGCCAACAGTTACTCTAGGGACAGCCTTTACAATGAGCAGTTCTTC.

CDR3 DNA: TGTGCCAGCAGTCTAAGCGGGGGGTCCCACAATGAGCAGTTCTTC. It is translated as CASSLSGGSHNEQFF. The chain couples TRBV11-1 to TRBJ2-1, with 9 bases lining up with TRBD2. The CDR3 spans 15 residues. With V trimmed by 6 bases and J by 5 bases, 8 bases remained unmatched. Germline V gives CDR1 SGHAT, CDR2 FQDESV (reference sequence).

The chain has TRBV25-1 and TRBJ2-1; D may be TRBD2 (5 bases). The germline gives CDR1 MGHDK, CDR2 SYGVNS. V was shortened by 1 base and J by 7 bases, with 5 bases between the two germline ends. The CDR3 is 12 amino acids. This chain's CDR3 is CASSEWRNEQFF. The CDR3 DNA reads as TGTGCCAGCAGTGAATGGAGGAATGAGCAGTTCTTC.

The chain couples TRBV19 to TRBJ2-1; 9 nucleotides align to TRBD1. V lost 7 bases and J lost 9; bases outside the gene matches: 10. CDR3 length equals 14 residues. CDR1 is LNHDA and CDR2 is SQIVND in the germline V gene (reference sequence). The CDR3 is CASTYTTGGIEQFF. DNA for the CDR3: TGTGCCAGTACATATACGACAGGGGGAATTGAGCAGTTCTTC.

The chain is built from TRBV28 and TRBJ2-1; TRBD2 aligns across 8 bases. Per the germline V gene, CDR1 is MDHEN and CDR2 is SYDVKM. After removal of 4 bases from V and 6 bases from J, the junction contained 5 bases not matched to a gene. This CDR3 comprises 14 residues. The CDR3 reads CASSYSGSPNEQFF. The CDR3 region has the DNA TGTGCCAGCAGTTACAGCGGGAGCCCCAATGAGCAGTTCTTC.

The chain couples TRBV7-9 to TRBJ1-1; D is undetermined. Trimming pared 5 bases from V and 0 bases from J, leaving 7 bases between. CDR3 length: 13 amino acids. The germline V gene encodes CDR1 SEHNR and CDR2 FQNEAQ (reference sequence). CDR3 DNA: TGTGCCAGCAGCCAGATGATGAACACTGAAGCTTTCTTT. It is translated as CASSQMMNTEAFF.

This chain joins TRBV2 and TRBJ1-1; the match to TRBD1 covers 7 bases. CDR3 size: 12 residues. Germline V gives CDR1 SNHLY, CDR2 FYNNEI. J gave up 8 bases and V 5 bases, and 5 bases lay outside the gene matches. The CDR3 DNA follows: TGTGCCAGCAGTCCCGGGACAGTGGAAGCTTTCTTT. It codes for CASSPGTVEAFF.

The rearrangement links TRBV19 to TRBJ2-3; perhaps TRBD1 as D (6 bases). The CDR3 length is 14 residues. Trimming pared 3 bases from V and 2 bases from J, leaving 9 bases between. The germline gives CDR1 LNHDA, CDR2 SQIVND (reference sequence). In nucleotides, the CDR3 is TGTGCCAGTAGTATGGGGGACACCACAGATACGCAGTATTTT. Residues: CASSMGDTTDTQYF.

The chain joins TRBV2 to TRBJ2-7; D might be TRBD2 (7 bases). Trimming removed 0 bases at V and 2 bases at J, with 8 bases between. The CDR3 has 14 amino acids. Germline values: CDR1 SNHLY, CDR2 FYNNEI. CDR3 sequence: CASSEARGPYEQYF. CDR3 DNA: TGTGCCAGCAGTGAAGCGCGGGGGCCCTACGAGCAGTACTTC.

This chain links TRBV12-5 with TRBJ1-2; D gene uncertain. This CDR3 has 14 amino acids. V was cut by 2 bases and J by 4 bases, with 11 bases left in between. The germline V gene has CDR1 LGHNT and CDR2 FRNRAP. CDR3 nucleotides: TGTGCTAGTGGTTTGCCCCGGTACGGCTATGGCTACACCTTC. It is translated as CASGLPRYGYGYTF.

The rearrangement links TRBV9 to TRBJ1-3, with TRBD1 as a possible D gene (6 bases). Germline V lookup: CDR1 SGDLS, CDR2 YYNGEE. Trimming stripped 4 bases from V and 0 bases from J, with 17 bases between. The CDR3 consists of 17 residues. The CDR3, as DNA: TGTGCCAGCAGCTTAAGTCCGGGACAAGACTCTGGAAACACCATATATTTT. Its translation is CASSLSPGQDSGNTIYF.

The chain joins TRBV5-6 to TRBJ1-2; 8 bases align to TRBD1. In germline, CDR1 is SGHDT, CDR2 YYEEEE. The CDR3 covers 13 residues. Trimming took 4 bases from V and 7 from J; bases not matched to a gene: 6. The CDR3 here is CASSQGALGGYTF. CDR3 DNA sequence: TGTGCCAGCAGCCAGGGGGCGCTAGGTGGCTACACCTTC.